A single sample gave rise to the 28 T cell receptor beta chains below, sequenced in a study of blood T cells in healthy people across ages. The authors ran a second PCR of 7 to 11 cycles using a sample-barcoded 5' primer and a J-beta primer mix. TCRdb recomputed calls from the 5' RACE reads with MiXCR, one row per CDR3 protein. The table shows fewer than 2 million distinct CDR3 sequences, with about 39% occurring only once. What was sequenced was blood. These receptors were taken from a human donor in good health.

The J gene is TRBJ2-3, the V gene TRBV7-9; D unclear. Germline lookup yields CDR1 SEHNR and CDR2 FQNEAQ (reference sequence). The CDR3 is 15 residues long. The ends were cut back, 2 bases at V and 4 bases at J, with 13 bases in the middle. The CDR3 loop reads CASSLSAVGADTQYF. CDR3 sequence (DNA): TGTGCCAGCAGCTTATCCGCGGTGGGCGCAGATACGCAGTATTTT.

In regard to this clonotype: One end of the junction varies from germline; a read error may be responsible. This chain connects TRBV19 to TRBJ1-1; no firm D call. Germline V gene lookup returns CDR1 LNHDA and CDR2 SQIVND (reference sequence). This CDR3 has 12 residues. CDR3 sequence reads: CASSIGHTGAFF. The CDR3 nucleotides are TGTGCCAGTAGTATCGGTCACACTGGAGCTTTCTTT.

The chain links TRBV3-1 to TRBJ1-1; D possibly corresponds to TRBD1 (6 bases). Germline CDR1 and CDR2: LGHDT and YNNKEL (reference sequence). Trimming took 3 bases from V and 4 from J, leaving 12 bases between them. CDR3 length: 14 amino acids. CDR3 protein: CASSHRGGGTEAFF. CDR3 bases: TGTGCCAGCAGCCACAGGGGAGGTGGCACTGAAGCTTTCTTT. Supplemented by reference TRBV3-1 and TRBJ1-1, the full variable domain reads DTAVSQTPKYLVTQMGNDKSIKCEQNLGHDTMYWYKQDSKKFLKIMFSYNNKELIINETVPNRFSPKSPDKAHLNLHINSLELGDSAVYFCASSHRGGGTEAFFGQGTRLTVV.

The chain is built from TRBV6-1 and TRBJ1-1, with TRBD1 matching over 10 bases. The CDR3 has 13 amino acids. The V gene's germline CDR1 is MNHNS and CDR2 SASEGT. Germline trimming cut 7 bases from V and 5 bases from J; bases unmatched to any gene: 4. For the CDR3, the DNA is TGTGCCAGCACCCCGGACAGGGGGACTGAAGCTTTCTTT. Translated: CASTPDRGTEAFF.

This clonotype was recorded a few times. The DNA for the CDR3 is TGTGCCAGCTCACCCCAGACTAGTGCGGGGACCGAGCAGTACTTC. Translated, it gives CASSPQTSAGTEQYF. The V and J genes are TRBV18 and TRBJ2-7; a weak D match, TRBD2 (6 bases). The V gene's germline CDR1 is KGHSH and CDR2 LQKENI. The V gene lost 3 bases and the J gene lost 6 bases, with 18 bases spanning the gap. The CDR3 runs 15 residues.

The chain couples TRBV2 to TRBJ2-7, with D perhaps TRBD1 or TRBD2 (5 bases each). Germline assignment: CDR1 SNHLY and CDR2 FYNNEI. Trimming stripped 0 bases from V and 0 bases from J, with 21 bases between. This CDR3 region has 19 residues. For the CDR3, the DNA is TGTGCCAGCAGTGAAGCTCGTTTTACAGGCGAGGGGATCTCCTACGAGCAGTACTTC. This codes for CASSEARFTGEGISYEQYF.

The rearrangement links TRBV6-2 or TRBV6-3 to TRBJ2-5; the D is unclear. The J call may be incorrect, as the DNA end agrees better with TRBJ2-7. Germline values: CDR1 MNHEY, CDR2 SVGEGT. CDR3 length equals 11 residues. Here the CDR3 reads CASSFVAEQYF. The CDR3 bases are TGTGCCAGCTCATTCGTAGCCGAGCAGTACTTC.

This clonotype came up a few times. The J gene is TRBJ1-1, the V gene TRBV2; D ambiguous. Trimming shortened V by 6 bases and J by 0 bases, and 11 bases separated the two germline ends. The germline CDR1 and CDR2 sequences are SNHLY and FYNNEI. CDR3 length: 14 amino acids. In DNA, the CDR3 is TGTGCCAGCAGGACATACATAGTGAACACTGAAGCTTTCTTT. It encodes CASRTYIVNTEAFF.

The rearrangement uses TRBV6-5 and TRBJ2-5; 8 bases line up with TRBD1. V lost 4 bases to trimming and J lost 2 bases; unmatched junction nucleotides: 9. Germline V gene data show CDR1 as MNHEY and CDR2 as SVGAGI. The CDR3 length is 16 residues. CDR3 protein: CASSFTGGALQETQYF. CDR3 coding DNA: TGTGCCAGCAGTTTTACAGGGGGTGCCCTTCAAGAGACCCAGTACTTC.

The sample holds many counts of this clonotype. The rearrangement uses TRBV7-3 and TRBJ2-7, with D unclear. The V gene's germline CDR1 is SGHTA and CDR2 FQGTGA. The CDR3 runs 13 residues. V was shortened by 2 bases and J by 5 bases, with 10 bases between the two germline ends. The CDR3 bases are TGTGCCAGCAGCTTATACATGAAGGACGAGCAGTACTTC. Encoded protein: CASSLYMKDEQYF.

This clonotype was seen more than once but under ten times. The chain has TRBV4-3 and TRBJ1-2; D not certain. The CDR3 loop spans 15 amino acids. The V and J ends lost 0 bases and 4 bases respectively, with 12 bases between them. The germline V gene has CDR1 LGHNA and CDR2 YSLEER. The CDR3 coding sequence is TGCGCCAGCAGCCAAGAGGGTCAGGCAGGCTATGGCTACACCTTC. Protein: CASSQEGQAGYGYTF.

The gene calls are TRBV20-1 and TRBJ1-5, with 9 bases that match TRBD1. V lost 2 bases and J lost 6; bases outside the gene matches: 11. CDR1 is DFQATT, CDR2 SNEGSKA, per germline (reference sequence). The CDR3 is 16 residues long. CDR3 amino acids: CSARRTTGGVSQPQHF. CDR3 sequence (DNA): TGCAGTGCTAGACGCACAACAGGGGGCGTATCTCAGCCCCAGCATTTT.

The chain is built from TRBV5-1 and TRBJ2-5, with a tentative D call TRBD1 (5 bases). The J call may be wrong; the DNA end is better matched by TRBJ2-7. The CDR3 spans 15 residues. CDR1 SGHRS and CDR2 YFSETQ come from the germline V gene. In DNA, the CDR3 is TGCGCCAGCAGCTTGGGCGTGGGGCCTATTTACGAGCAGTACTTC. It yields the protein CASSLGVGPIYEQYF.

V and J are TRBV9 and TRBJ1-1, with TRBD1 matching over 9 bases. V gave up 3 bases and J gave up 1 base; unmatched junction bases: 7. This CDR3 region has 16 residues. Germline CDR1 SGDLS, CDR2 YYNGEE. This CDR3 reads CASSAPGQGPNTEAFF. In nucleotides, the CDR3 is TGTGCCAGCAGCGCGCCGGGACAGGGACCGAACACTGAAGCTTTCTTT.

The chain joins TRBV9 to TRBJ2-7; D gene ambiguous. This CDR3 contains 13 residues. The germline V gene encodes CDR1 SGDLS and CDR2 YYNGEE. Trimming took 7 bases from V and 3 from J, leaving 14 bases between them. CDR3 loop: CASGGNPGYEQYF. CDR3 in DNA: TGTGCCAGCGGCGGAAATCCTGGCTACGAGCAGTACTTC.

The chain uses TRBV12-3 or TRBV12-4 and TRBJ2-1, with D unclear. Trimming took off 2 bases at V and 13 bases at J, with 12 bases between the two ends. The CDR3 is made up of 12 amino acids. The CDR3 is CASSLYVDQQFF. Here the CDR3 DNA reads TGTGCCAGCAGTTTATACGTCGACCAACAGTTCTTC.

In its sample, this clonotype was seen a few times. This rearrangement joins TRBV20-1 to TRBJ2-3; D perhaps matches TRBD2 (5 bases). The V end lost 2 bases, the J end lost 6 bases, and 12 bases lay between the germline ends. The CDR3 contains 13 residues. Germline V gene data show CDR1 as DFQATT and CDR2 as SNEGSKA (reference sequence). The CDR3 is CSARKSASDTQYF. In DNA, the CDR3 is TGCAGTGCTAGAAAAAGTGCTAGCGATACGCAGTATTTT.

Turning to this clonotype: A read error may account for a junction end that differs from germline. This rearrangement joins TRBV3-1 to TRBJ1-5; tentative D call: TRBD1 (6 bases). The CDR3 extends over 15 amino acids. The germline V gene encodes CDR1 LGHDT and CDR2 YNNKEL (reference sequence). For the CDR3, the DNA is TGTGCCAGCAGTCAAGTGGGGACATTTCATCAGCCCCAGCATTTT. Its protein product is CASSQVGTFHQPQHF.

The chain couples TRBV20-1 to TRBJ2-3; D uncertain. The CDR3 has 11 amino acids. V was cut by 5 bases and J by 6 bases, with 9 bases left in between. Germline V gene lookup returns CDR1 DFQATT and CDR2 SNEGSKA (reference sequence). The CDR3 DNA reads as TGCAGTGCTGGCCCTGGGGATACGCAGTATTTT. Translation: CSAGPGDTQYF.

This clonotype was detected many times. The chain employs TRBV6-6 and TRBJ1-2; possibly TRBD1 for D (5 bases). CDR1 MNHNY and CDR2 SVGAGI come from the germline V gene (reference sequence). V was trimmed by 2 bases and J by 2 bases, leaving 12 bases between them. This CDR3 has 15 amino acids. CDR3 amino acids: CASSYARGLNYGYTF. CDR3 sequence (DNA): TGTGCCAGCAGTTACGCGAGGGGCCTCAACTATGGCTACACCTTC.

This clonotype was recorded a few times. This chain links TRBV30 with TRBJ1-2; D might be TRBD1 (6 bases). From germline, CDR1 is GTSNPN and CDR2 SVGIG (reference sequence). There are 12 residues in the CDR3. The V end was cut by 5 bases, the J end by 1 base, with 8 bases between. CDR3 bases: TGTGCCTGGGACAGGTTTAACTATGGCTACACCTTC. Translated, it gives CAWDRFNYGYTF. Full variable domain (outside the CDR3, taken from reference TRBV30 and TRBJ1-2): SQTIHQWPATLVQPVGSPLSLECTVEGTSNPNLYWYRQAAGRGLQLLFYSVGIGQISSEVPQNLSASRPQDRQFILSSKKLLLSDSGFYLCAWDRFNYGYTFGSGTRLTVV.

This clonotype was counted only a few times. The CDR3: CSARVTTSSSYNEQFF. For the CDR3, the DNA is TGCAGTGCTAGAGTAACGACATCTAGCTCCTACAATGAGCAGTTCTTC. V is TRBV20-1 and J is TRBJ2-1; no reliable D call. V lost 1 base to trimming and J lost 0 bases, with 13 bases between them. Germline loops: CDR1 DFQATT, CDR2 SNEGSKA (reference sequence). This CDR3 region has 16 residues.

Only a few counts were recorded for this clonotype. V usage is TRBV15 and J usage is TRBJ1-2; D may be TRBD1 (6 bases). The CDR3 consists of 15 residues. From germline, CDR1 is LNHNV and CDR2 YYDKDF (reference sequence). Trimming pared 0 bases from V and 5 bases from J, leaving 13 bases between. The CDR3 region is CATSRDAYRAYGYTF. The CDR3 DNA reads TGTGCCACCAGCAGAGATGCCTACAGGGCTTATGGCTACACCTTC.

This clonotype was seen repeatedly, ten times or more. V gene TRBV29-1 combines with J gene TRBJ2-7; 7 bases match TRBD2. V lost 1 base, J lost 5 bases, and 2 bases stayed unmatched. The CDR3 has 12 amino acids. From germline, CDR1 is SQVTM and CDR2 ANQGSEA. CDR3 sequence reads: CSVEVAGDEQYF. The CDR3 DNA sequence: TGCAGCGTTGAAGTGGCGGGGGACGAGCAGTACTTC.

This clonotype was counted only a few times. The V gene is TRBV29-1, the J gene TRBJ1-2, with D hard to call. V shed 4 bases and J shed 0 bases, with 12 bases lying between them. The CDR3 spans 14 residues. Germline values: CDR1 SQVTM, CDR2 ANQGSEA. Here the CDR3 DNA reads TGCAGCGTTGTCGAGAAGGGATCTAACTATGGCTACACCTTC. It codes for CSVVEKGSNYGYTF.

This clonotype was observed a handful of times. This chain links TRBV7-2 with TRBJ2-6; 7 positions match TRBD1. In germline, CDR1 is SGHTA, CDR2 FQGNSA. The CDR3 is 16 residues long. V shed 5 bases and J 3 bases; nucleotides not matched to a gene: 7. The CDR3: CASSLRGLFGANVLTF. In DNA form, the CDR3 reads TGTGCCAGCAGCCTGAGGGGGCTGTTTGGGGCCAACGTCCTGACTTTC.

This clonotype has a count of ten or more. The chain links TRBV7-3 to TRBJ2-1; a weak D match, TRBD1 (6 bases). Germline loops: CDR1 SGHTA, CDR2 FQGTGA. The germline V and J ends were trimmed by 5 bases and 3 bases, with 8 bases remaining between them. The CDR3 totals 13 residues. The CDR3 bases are TGTGCCAGCAGCCGGGACAACTACAATGAGCAGTTCTTC. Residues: CASSRDNYNEQFF.

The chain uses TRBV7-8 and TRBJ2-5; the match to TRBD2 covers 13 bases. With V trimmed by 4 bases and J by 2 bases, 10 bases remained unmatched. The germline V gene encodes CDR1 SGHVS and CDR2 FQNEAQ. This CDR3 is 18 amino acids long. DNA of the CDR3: TGTGCCAGCAGCTCCTTACAGGGACTAGCGGGATTTCAAGAGACCCAGTACTTC. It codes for CASSSLQGLAGFQETQYF.